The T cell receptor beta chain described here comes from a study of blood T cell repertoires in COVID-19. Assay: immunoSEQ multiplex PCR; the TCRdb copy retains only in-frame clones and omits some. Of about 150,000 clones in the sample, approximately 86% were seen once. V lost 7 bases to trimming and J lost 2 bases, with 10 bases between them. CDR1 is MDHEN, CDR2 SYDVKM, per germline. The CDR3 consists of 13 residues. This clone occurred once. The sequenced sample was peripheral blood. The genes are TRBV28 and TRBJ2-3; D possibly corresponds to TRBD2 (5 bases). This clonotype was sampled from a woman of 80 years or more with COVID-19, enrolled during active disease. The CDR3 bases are TGTGCCAGCAAACGGGGAGCCACAGATACGCAGTATTTT. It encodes CASKRGATDTQYF.